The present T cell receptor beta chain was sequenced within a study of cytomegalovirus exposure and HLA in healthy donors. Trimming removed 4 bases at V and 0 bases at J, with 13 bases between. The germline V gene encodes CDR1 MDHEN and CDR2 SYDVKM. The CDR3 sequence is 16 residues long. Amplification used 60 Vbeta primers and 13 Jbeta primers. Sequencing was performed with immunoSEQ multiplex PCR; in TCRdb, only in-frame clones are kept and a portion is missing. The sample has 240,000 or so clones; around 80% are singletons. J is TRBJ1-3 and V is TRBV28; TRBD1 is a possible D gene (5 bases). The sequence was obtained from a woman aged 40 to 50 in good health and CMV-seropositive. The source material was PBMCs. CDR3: CASSSPVGGSGNTIYF. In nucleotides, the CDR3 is TGTGCCAGCAGTTCCCCTGTCGGGGGCTCTGGAAACACCATATATTTT. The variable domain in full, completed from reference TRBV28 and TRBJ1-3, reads DVKVTQSSRYLVKRTGEKVFLECVQDMDHENMFWYRQDPGLGLRLIYFSYDVKMKEKGDIPEGYSVSREKKERFSLILESASTNQTSMYLCASSSPVGGSGNTIYFGEGSWLTVV.